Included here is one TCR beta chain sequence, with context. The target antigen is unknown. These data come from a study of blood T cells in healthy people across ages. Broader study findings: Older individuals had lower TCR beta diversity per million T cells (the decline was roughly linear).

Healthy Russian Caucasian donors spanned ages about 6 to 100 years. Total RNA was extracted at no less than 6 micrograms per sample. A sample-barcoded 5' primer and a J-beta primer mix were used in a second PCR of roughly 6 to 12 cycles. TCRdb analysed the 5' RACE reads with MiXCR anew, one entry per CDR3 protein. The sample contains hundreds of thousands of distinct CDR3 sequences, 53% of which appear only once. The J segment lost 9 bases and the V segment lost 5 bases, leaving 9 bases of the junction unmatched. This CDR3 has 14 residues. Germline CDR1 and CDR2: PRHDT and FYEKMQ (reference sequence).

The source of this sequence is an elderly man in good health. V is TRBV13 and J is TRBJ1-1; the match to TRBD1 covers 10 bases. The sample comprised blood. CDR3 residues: CASSPRDRGAQAFF. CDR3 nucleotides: TGTGCCAGCAGCCCTCGGGACAGGGGCGCCCAAGCTTTCTTT. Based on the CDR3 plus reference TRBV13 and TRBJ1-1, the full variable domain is AAGVIQSPRHLIKEKRETATLKCYPIPRHDTVYWYQQGPGQDPQFLISFYEKMQSDKGSIPDRFSAQQFSDYHSELNMSSLELGDSALYFCASSPRDRGAQAFFGQGTRLTVV.